This T cell receptor beta chain was sequenced during a study of blood T cell repertoires in COVID-19. Study background: Donors in the United States, Italy and Spain gave samples during acute or convalescent COVID-19.

The germline V gene has CDR1 MRHNA and CDR2 SNTAGT. The V end lost 4 bases, the J end lost 4 bases, and 10 bases lay between the germline ends. The CDR3 has 13 amino acids. Authors' processing steps: Nucleated cell number was recorded as an estimate derived from reference gene primer amplification. This table comes from immunoSEQ multiplex PCR, and its TCRdb copy is limited to in-frame clones, with some not included. D and trimming come from the DNA, and the V and J calls and clone size come from that table. The sample consists of fewer than 350,000 clones, about 87% of them appearing once. The chain carries TRBV6-4 and TRBJ1-1; D perhaps matches TRBD1 (5 bases). Sequenced material: peripheral blood. The TCR originated in a woman in her 30s with COVID-19, enrolled during active disease. CDR3 coding DNA: TGTGCCAGCAGTGTAGGGGTCGGCACTGAAGCTTTCTTT. Translated, it gives CASSVGVGTEAFF.